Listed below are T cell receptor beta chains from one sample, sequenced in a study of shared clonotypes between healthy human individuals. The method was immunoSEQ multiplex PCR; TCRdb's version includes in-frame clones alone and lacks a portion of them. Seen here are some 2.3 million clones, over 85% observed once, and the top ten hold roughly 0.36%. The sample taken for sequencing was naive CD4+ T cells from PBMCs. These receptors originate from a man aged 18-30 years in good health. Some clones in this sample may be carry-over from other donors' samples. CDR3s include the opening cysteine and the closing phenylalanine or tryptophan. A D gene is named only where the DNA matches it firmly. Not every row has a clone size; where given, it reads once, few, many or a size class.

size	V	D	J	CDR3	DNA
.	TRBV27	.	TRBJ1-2	CASSLYSHYGYTF	TGTGCCAGCAGTTTATATAGCCACTATGGCTACACCTTC
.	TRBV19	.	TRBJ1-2	CASTGQGLNYGYTF	TGTGCCAGTACGGGGCAGGGTCTTAACTATGGCTACACCTTC
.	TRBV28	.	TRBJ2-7	CASRPDKLSSYEQYF	TGTGCCAGCAGACCGGACAAACTGAGCTCCTACGAGCAGTACTTC
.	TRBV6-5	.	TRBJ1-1	CASRGKGGTEAFF	TGTGCCAGCAGGGGGAAGGGGGGCACTGAAGCTTTCTTT
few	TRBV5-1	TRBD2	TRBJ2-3	CASSFSGLAGLERGTDTQYF	TGCGCCAGCAGCTTTTCAGGACTAGCGGGCCTCGAAAGAGGCACAGATACGCAGTATTTT
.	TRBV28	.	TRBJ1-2	CASNTRGAVTFGYTF	TGTGCCAGCAACACTCGGGGGGCAGTGACGTTTGGCTACACCTTC
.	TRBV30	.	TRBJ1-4	CAWTKKGGSNEKLFF	TGTGCCTGGACCAAGAAAGGGGGATCAAATGAAAAACTGTTTTTT
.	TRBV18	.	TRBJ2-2	CASSPQFQSNTGELFF	TGTGCCAGCTCACCACAGTTCCAATCGAACACCGGGGAGCTGTTTTTT
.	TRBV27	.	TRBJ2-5	CASSPTGLRGETQYF	TGTGCCAGCAGTCCGACAGGCCTAAGGGGAGAGACCCAGTACTTC
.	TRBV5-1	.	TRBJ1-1	CASSLGTGTVNTEAFF	TGCGCCAGCAGCTTGGGGACCGGGACGGTGAACACTGAAGCTTTCTTT
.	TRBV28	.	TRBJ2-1	CASQGRSSYNEQFF	TGTGCCAGCCAGGGGAGGAGCTCCTACAATGAGCAGTTCTTC
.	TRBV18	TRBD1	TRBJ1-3	CASSELGQGSGNTIYF	TGTGCCAGCTCGGAACTCGGACAGGGCTCTGGAAACACCATATATTTT
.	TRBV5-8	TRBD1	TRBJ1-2	CASSLMDRASYGYTF	TGTGCCAGCAGCTTAATGGACAGGGCTTCGTATGGCTACACCTTC
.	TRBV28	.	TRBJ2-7	CASIASPGHAYEQYF	TGTGCCAGCATCGCTTCTCCGGGACATGCCTACGAGCAGTACTTC
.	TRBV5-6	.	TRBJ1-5	CASSLWGQPQHF	TGTGCCAGCAGCTTGTGGGGGCAGCCCCAGCATTTT
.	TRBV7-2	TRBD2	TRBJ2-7	CASSIWTSVAYEQYF	TGTGCCAGCAGCATCTGGACTAGCGTTGCCTACGAGCAGTACTTC